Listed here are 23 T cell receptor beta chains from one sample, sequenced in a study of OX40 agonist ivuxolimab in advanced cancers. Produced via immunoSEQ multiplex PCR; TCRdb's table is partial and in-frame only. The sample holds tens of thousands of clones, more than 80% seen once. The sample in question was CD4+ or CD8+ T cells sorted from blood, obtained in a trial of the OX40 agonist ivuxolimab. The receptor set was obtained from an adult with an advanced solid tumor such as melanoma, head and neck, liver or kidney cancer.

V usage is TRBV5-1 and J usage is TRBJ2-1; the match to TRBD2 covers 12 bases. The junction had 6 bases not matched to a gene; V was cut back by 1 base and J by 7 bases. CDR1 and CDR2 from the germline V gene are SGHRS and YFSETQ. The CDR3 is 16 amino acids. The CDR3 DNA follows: TGCGCCAGCAGCTTGACTAGCGGGGGGACTGGGAATGAGCAGTTCTTC. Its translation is CASSLTSGGTGNEQFF.

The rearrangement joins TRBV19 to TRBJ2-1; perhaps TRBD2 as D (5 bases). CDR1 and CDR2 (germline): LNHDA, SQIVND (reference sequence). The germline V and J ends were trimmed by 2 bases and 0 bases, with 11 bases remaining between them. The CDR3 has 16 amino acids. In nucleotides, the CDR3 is TGTGCCAGTAGTATATACGGGGAAAGCTCCTACAATGAGCAGTTCTTC. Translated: CASSIYGESSYNEQFF.

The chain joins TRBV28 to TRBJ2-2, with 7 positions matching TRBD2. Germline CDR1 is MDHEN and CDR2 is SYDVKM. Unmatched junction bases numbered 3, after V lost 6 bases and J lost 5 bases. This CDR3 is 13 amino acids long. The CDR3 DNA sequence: TGTGCCAGCAGCGGACTAGAGACCGGGGAGCTGTTTTTT. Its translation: CASSGLETGELFF.

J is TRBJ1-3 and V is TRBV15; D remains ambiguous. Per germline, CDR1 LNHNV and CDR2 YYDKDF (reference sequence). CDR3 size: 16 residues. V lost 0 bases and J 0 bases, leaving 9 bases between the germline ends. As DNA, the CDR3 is TGTGCCACCAGCAGAGACAGGATGATCTCTGGAAACACCATATATTTT. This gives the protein CATSRDRMISGNTIYF.

CDR3 nucleotide sequence: TGTGCCAGCAGTTTATTGCCGGACAGGGGTTTCAACGAGCAGTACTTC. It yields the protein CASSLLPDRGFNEQYF. The gene calls are TRBV28 and TRBJ2-7; 9 bases align to TRBD1. Losses at the gene ends were 1 base for V and 5 bases for J; bases not matched to a gene: 9. CDR3 length: 16 amino acids. The germline gives CDR1 MDHEN, CDR2 SYDVKM.

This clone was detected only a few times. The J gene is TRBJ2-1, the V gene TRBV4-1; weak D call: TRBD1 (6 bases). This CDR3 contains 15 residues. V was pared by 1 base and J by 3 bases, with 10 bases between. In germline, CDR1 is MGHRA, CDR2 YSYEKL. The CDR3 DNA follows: TGCGCCAGCAGCCAAGTTGTAGGGGGCTACAATGAGCAGTTCTTC. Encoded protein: CASSQVVGGYNEQFF.

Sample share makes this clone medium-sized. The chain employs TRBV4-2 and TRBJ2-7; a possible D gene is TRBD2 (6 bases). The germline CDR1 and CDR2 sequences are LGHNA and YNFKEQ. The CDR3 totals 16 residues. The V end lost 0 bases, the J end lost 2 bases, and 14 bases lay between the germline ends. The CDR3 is CASSQESGLLTYEQYF. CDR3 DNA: TGTGCCAGCAGCCAAGAGTCCGGACTACTAACCTACGAGCAGTACTTC.

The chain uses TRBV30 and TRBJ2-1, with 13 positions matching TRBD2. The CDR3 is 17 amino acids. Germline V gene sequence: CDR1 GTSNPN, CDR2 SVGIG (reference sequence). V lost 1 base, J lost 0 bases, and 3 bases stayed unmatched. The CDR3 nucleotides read TGTGCCTGGAGTGACGGGACTAGCGGGGCCTCCTACAATGAGCAGTTCTTC. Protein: CAWSDGTSGASYNEQFF. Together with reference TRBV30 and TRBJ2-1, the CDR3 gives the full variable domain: SQTIHQWPATLVQPVGSPLSLECTVEGTSNPNLYWYRQAAGRGLQLLFYSVGIGQISSEVPQNLSASRPQDRQFILSSKKLLLSDSGFYLCAWSDGTSGASYNEQFFGPGTRLTVL.

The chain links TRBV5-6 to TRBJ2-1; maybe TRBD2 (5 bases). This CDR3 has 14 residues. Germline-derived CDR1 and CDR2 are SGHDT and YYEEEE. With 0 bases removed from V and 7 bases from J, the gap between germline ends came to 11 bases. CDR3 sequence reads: CASSLAGPGNEQFF. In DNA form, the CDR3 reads TGTGCCAGCAGCTTGGCGGGCCCGGGGAATGAGCAGTTCTTC.

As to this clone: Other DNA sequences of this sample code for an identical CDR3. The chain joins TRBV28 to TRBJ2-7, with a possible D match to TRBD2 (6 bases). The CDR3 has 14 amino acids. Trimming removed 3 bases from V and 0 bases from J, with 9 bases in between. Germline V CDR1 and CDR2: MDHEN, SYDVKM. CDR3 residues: CASSFRGSSYEQYF. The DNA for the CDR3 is TGTGCCAGCAGTTTTCGGGGGTCCTCCTACGAGCAGTACTTC.

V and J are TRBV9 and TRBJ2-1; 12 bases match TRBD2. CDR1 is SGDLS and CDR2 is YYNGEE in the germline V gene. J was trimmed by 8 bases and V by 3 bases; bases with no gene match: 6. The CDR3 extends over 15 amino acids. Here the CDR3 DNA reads TGTGCCAGCAGCGAGGGACTAGCGGGTATCTATGAGCAGTTCTTC. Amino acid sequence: CASSEGLAGIYEQFF. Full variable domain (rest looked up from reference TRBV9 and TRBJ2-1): DSGVTQTPKHLITATGQRVTLRCSPRSGDLSVYWYQQSLDQGLQFLIQYYNGEERAKGNILERFSAQQFPDLHSELNLSSLELGDSALYFCASSEGLAGIYEQFFGPGTRLTVL.

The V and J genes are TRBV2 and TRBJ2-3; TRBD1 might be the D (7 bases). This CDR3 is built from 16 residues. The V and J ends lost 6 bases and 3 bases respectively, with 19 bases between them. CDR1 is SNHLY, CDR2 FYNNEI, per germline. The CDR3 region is CASSPRPRGVTDTQYF. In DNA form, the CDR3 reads TGTGCCAGCAGCCCGCGGCCCAGGGGGGTTACAGATACGCAGTATTTT.

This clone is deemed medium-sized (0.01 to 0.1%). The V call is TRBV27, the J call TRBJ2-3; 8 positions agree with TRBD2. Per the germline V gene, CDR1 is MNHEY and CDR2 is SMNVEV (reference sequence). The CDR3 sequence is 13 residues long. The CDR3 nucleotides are TGTGTCTCCGGCGGGGGGAACACAGATACGCAGTATTTT. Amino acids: CVSGGGNTDTQYF.

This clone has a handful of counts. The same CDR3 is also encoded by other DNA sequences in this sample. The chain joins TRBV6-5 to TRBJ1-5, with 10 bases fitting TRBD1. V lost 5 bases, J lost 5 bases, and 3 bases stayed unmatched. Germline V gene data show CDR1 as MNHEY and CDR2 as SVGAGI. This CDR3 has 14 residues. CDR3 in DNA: TGTGCCAGCAGTCCGACAGGGGGCCATCAGCCCCAGCATTTT. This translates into CASSPTGGHQPQHF.

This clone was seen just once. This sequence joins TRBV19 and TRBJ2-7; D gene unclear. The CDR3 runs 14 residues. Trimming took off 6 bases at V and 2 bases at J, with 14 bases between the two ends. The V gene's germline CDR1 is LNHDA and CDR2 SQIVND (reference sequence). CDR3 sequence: CASRSSALPYEQYF. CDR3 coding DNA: TGTGCCAGTAGGTCCAGCGCGTTACCCTACGAGCAGTACTTC.

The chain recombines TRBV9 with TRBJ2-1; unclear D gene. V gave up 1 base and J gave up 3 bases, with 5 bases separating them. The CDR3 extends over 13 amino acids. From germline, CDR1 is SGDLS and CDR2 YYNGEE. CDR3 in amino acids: CASSVTLYNEQFF. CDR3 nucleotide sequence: TGTGCCAGCAGCGTAACCCTCTACAATGAGCAGTTCTTC.

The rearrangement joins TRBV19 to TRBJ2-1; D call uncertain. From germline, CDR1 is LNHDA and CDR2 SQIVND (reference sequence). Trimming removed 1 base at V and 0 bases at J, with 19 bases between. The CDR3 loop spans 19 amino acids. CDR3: CASSIVSPSRVTSYNEQFF. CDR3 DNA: TGTGCCAGTAGTATAGTTTCCCCGTCTCGAGTCACCTCCTACAATGAGCAGTTCTTC.

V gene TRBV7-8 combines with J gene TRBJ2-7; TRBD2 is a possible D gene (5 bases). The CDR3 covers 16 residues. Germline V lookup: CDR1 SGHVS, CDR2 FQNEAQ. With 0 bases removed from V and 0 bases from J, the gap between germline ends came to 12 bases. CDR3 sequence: CASSLAPTRDSYEQYF. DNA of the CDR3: TGTGCCAGCAGCTTAGCTCCAACTCGGGACTCCTACGAGCAGTACTTC. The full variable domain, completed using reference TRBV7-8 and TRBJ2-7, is GAGVSQSPRYKVAKRGQDVALRCDPISGHVSLFWYQQALGQGPEFLTYFQNEAQLDKSGLPSDRFFAERPEGSVSTLKIQRTQQEDSAVYLCASSLAPTRDSYEQYFGPGTRLTVT.

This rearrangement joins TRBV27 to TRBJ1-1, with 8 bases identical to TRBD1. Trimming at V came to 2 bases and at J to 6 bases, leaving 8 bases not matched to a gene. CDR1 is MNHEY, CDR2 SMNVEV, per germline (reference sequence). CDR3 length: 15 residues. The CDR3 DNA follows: TGTGCCAGCAGTTTAACCAGGGGGCTGGCGTCTGAAGCTTTCTTT. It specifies CASSLTRGLASEAFF.

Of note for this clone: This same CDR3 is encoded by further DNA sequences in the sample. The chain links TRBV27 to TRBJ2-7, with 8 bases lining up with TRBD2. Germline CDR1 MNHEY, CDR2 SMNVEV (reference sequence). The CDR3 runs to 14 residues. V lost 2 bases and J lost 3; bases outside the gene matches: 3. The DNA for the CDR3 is TGTGCCAGCAGTTTAAGCGGGAGTAGCTACGAGCAGTACTTC. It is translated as CASSLSGSSYEQYF.

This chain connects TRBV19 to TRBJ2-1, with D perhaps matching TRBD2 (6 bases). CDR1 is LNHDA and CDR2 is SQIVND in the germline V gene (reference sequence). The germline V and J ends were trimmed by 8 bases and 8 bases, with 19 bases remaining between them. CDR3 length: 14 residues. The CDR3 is CASSLGGAGDEQFF. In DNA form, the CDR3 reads TGTGCCAGTTCTTTAGGCGGGGCCGGGGATGAGCAGTTCTTC. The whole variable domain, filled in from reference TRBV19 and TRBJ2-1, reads DGGITQSPKYLFRKEGQNVTLSCEQNLNHDAMYWYRQDPGQGLRLIYYSQIVNDFQKGDIAEGYSVSREKKESFPLTVTSAQKNPTAFYLCASSLGGAGDEQFFGPGTRLTVL.

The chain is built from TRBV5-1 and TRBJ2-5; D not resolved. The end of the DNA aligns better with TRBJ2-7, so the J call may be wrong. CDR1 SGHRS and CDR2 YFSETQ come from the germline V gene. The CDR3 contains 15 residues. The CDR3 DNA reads TGCGCCAGCAGCGTGGGTGAATTGGGGACCTACGAGCAGTACTTC. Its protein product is CASSVGELGTYEQYF.

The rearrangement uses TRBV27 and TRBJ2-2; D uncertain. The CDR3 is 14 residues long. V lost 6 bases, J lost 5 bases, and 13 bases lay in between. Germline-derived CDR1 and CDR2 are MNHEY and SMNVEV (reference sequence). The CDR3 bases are TGTGCCAGCAGCCCGAATTCGATTACCGGGGAGCTGTTTTTT. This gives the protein CASSPNSITGELFF.